This T cell receptor (beta chain) is drawn from a study of vaccination and CD4 T cells after COVID-19. Overall study context: Overlapping peptides covering the spike proteins of SARS-CoV-2, HCoV-NL63, HCoV-OC43 and HCoV-229E were added to stimulate cells. Findings and caveats of the study: Clonotypes reactive to SARS-CoV-2 had a median that went up from about 20 to 38, but not significantly. Researchers report that a median 86.3% of reactive clones in convalescent patients surfaced only post-vaccination.

Concerning this clonotype itself: As yet, its antigen is unknown.

This CDR3 region has 15 residues. Germline V gene sequence: CDR1 SEHNR, CDR2 FQNEAQ (reference sequence). Between the trimmed V and J ends, which lost 5 bases and 0 bases, there was a span of 11 bases. Sequencing of the DNA from cultured CD4+ T cells was carried out with the Oncomine TCR Beta short-read assay. In this case, cultured CD4+ T cells provided the extracted genomic DNA. From the PCR reads, TCRdb called clonotypes with MiXCR, one entry per CDR3 protein. The sample yields 14,000 to 15,000 distinct CDR3 sequences, 48% seen once. Treatment described: approximately nine-day PBMC culture with coronavirus spike peptide pools or control peptides (ViraFEST assay).

The origin of this receptor is a human donor who had recovered from COVID-19. V gene TRBV7-9 combines with J gene TRBJ1-3; possibly TRBD1 for D (5 bases). Sequenced sample: CD4+ T cells from blood, cultured in vitro. As DNA, the CDR3 is TGTGCCAGCAGCCCTGGGACCTTCTCTGGAAACACCATATATTTT. Translating it yields CASSPGTFSGNTIYF.